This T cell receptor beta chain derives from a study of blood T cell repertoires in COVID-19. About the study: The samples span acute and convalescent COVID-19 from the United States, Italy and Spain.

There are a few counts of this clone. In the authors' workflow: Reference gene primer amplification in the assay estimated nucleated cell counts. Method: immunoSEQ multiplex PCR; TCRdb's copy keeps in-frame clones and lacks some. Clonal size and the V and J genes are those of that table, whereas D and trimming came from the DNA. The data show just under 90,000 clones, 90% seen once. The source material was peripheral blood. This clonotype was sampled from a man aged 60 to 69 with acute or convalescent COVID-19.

In DNA, the CDR3 is TGTGCCAGCAGCTTGGACGAGGGGAACACCGGGGAGCTGTTTTTT. This translates into CASSLDEGNTGELFF. The V and J genes are TRBV5-4 and TRBJ2-2; D is possibly TRBD2 (5 bases). The germline V gene encodes CDR1 SGHNT and CDR2 YYREEE (reference sequence). Trimming removed 0 bases from V and 1 base from J, with 7 bases in between. CDR3 length: 15 residues.